This entry lists 14 T cell receptor beta chains sequenced from one sample in a study of CD8 T cells in Susac syndrome. Reverse transcription of about 0.5 to 1 ug RNA used random hexamers. MiXCR, run by TCRdb on the immunoSEQ multiplex PCR reads, gives a single entry per CDR3 protein. The sample shows some 140,000 distinct CDR3 sequences, around 93% of them seen only once. Sequences were obtained from CD8+ T cells from PBMCs. The source is a human donor with Susac syndrome.

CDR3 bases: TGCGCCAGCAGCCAGACTCGGGCTGTGAACACTGAAGCTTTCTTT. This codes for CASSQTRAVNTEAFF. This chain joins TRBV4-1 and TRBJ1-1; no definite D call. This CDR3 spans 15 amino acids. The V and J ends lost 3 bases and 0 bases respectively, with 11 bases between them. Germline V lookup: CDR1 MGHRA, CDR2 YSYEKL.

This sequence joins TRBV11-2 and TRBJ2-1, with TRBD1 matching over 8 bases. The J segment lost 9 bases and the V segment lost 5 bases, leaving 9 bases of the junction unmatched. This CDR3 region has 14 residues. Per the germline V gene, CDR1 is SGHAT and CDR2 is FQNNGV. CDR3 in amino acids: CASSDGQGRGEQFF. CDR3 in DNA: TGTGCCAGCAGCGATGGACAGGGAAGGGGTGAGCAGTTCTTC. Combining the CDR3 with reference TRBV11-2 and TRBJ2-1 gives the whole variable domain EAGVAQSPRYKIIEKRQSVAFWCNPISGHATLYWYQQILGQGPKLLIQFQNNGVVDDSQLPKDRFSAERLKGVDSTLKIQPAKLEDSAVYLCASSDGQGRGEQFFGPGTRLTVL.

The chain has TRBV4-1 and TRBJ1-5; TRBD1 matches 9 bases. V trimming: 3 bases; J trimming: 3 bases; junction bases outside the gene matches: 9. The CDR3 has 17 residues. Looked up from germline, CDR1 is MGHRA and CDR2 is YSYEKL. For the CDR3, the DNA is TGCGCCAGCAGCCACCCCGGGACAGGGAACCTCAATCAGCCCCAGCATTTT. Translation: CASSHPGTGNLNQPQHF.

The chain combines TRBV4-1 with TRBJ2-1; 7 bases line up with TRBD1. Germline lookup yields CDR1 MGHRA and CDR2 YSYEKL. This CDR3 is built from 14 residues. V was clipped by 0 bases and J by 10 bases; unmatched bases: 6. Here the CDR3 reads CASSQEGDRFEQFF. DNA of the CDR3: TGCGCCAGCAGCCAAGAGGGGGACAGATTCGAGCAGTTCTTC.

The rearrangement uses TRBV27 and TRBJ1-5; D unclear. This CDR3 comprises 13 residues. V lost 2 bases and J lost 7, with 9 bases in between. CDR1 and CDR2 from the germline V gene are MNHEY and SMNVEV (reference sequence). DNA of the CDR3: TGTGCCAGCAGTTTAGGAACAGTGCAGCCCCAGCATTTT. Translated, it gives CASSLGTVQPQHF.

J is TRBJ2-1 and V is TRBV6-6; TRBD2 matches 14 bases. This CDR3 comprises 15 residues. After removal of 6 bases from V and 8 bases from J, the junction contained 6 bases not matched to a gene. Germline CDR1 reads MNHNY; CDR2 reads SVGAGI (reference sequence). The CDR3 loop is CASRPGLAGGDEQFF. The CDR3 DNA reads TGTGCCAGCAGACCTGGACTAGCGGGAGGAGATGAGCAGTTCTTC.

The chain employs TRBV12-3 or TRBV12-4 and TRBJ2-1; 8 nucleotides line up with TRBD2. Trimming at V came to 10 bases and at J to 7 bases, leaving 15 bases not matched to a gene. The CDR3 is made up of 15 amino acids. The CDR3 sequence is CAISQVGLALNEQFF. CDR3 coding DNA: TGTGCCATTTCCCAAGTCGGACTAGCCCTGAATGAGCAGTTCTTC.

The rearrangement joins TRBV29-1 to TRBJ2-1; D is perhaps TRBD2 (5 bases). Germline V gene sequence: CDR1 SQVTM, CDR2 ANQGSEA. This CDR3 spans 12 amino acids. V was clipped by 5 bases and J by 7 bases, with 12 bases between them. The CDR3 reads CSVRGNVNEQFF. The CDR3 nucleotides are TGCAGCGTTCGGGGAAATGTGAATGAGCAGTTCTTC.

The chain recombines TRBV6-5 with TRBJ2-5, with D possibly matching TRBD1 (5 bases). CDR3 length equals 13 residues. The germline CDR1 and CDR2 sequences are MNHEY and SVGAGI. The ends were cut back, 4 bases at V and 5 bases at J, with 11 bases in the middle. CDR3 in amino acids: CASSFWTSETQYF. In DNA form, the CDR3 reads TGTGCCAGCAGTTTCTGGACATCTGAGACCCAGTACTTC.

The gene calls are TRBV19 and TRBJ2-2; the D is unclear. This CDR3 comprises 12 residues. Trimming stripped 3 bases from V and 5 bases from J, with 4 bases between. Per germline, CDR1 LNHDA and CDR2 SQIVND (reference sequence). Written as DNA, the CDR3 is TGTGCCAGTAGTATGAAGACCGGGGAGCTGTTTTTT. Translating gives CASSMKTGELFF.

DNA of the CDR3: TGCAGCGTTGTTTCTGGGAATGGCTACACCTTC. Protein product: CSVVSGNGYTF. V usage is TRBV29-1 and J usage is TRBJ1-2; D ambiguous. V lost 4 bases and J lost 6, with 9 bases in between. The CDR3 runs 11 residues. Germline V gene lookup returns CDR1 SQVTM and CDR2 ANQGSEA.

The chain combines TRBV12-3 or TRBV12-4 with TRBJ1-1, with 7 bases identical to TRBD1. This CDR3 is 17 amino acids long. Trimming took 4 bases from V and 1 from J; bases not matched to a gene: 12. The CDR3 DNA reads as TGTGCCAGCAGTTCCGACAGGGTGATAGACTGGAACACTGAAGCTTTCTTT. Protein sequence: CASSSDRVIDWNTEAFF.

The sample holds a few counts of this clonotype. This rearrangement joins TRBV27 to TRBJ1-5; no firm D call. This CDR3 has 14 amino acids. The V gene lost 5 bases and the J gene lost 10 bases, with 18 bases spanning the gap. Germline V gene sequence: CDR1 MNHEY, CDR2 SMNVEV (reference sequence). DNA of the CDR3: TGTGCCAGCAGTGGTGGTGCTGGGGATTACCCCCAGCATTTT. Translated, it gives CASSGGAGDYPQHF.

This clonotype was seen only once. This chain links TRBV10-3 with TRBJ2-7, with D possibly being TRBD1 (7 bases). The CDR3 contains 14 residues. Germline CDR1 and CDR2: ENHRY and SYGVKD. V was cut by 10 bases and J by 9 bases, with 25 bases left in between. The CDR3 here is CATEGAGRPLGQYF. CDR3 nucleotides: TGTGCCACGGAGGGGGCAGGTCGTCCCTTAGGGCAGTACTTC.